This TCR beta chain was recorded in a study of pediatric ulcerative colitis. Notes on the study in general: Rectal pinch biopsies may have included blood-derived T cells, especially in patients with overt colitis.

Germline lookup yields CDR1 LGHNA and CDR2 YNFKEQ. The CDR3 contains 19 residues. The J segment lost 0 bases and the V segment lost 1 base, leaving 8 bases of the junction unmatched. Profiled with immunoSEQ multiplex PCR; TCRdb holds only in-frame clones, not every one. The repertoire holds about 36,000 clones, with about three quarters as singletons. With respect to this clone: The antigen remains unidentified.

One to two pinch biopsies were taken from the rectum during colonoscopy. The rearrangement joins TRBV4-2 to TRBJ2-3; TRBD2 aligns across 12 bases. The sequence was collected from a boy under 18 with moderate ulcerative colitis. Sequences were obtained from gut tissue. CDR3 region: CASSQGVLAGGTSTDTQYF. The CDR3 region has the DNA TGTGCCAGCAGCCAAGGGGTACTAGCGGGGGGTACTAGCACAGATACGCAGTATTTT.